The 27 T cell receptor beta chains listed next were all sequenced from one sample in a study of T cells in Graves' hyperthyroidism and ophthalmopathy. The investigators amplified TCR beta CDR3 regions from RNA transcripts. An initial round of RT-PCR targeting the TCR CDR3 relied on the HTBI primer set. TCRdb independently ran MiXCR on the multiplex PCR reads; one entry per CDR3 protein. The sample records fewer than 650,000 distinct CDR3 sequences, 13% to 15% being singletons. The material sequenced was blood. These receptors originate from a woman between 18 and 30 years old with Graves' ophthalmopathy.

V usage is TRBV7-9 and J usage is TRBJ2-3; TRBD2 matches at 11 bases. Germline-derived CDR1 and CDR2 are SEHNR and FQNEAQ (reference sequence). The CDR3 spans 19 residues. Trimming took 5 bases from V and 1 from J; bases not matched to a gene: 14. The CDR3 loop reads CASSQVLAGAFGGTDTQYF. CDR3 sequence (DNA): TGTGCCAGCAGCCAAGTACTAGCGGGAGCGTTTGGGGGCACAGATACGCAGTATTTT.

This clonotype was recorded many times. CDR3 protein: CASSLREGEAFF. The CDR3 region has the DNA TGTGCCAGCAGCCTCAGGGAGGGTGAAGCTTTCTTT. The rearrangement links TRBV12-3 or TRBV12-4 to TRBJ1-1; a possible D gene is TRBD1 (5 bases). The CDR3 is made up of 12 amino acids. V lost 6 bases, J lost 7 bases, and 12 bases lay in between.

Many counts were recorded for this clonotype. The CDR3 DNA sequence: TGCAGCGTTGTTCCCACGCAGCCAGGGTCATACGAGCAGTACTTC. Translated: CSVVPTQPGSYEQYF. The chain employs TRBV29-1 and TRBJ2-7, with D tentatively TRBD1 (5 bases). Germline V gene data show CDR1 as SQVTM and CDR2 as ANQGSEA. This CDR3 comprises 15 residues. V shed 4 bases and J shed 4 bases, with 20 bases lying between them.

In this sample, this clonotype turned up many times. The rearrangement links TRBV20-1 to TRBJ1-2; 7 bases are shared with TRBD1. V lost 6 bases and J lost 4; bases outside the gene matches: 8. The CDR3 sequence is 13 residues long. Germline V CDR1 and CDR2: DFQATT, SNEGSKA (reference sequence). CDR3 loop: CSASQGEVYGYTF. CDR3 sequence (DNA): TGCAGTGCCTCGCAGGGGGAAGTCTATGGCTACACCTTC.

The CDR3 DNA reads TGTGCCAGCAGCCCGGGGACCGCGAGAGGTGAAAAACTGTTTTTT. It yields the protein CASSPGTARGEKLFF. The chain has TRBV7-9 and TRBJ1-4; D possibly corresponds to TRBD1 (5 bases). Trimming removed 5 bases at V and 7 bases at J, with 17 bases between. The germline gives CDR1 SEHNR, CDR2 FQNEAQ (reference sequence). The CDR3 loop spans 15 amino acids.

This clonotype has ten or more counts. CDR3 sequence (DNA): TGTGCCAGCAGCTTCGGGACAGACTCTGGAAACACCATATATTTT. Translating gives CASSFGTDSGNTIYF. This rearrangement joins TRBV3-1 to TRBJ1-3; 7 positions agree with TRBD1. With V trimmed by 5 bases and J by 0 bases, 4 bases remained unmatched. From germline, CDR1 is LGHDT and CDR2 YNNKEL (reference sequence). The CDR3 consists of 15 residues.

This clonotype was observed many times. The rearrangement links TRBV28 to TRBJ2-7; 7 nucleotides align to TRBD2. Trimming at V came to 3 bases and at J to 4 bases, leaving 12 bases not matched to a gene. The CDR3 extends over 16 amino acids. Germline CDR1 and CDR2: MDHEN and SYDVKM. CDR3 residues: CASSFSSGGGVYEQYF. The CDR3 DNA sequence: TGTGCCAGCAGTTTTTCTTCTGGGGGGGGTGTGTACGAGCAGTACTTC.

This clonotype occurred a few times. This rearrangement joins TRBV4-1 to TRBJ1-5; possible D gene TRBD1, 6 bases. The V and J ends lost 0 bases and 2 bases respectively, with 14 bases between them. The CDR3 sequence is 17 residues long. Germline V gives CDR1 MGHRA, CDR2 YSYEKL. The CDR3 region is CASSQDRGGFGNQPQHF. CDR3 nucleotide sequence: TGCGCCAGCAGCCAAGACAGGGGAGGTTTCGGCAATCAGCCCCAGCATTTT.

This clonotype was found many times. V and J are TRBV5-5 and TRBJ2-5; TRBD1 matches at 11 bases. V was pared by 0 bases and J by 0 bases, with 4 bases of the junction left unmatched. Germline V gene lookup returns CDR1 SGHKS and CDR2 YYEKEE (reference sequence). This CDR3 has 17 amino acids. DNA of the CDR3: TGTGCCAGCAGCTTGGCCGGGACAGGGGGGCACCAAGAGACCCAGTACTTC. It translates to CASSLAGTGGHQETQYF.

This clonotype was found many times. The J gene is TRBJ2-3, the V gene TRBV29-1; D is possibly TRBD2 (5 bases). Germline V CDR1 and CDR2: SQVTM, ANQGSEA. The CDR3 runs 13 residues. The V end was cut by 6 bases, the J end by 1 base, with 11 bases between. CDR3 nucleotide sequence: TGCAGCGTGGGAAAGGGAGGCACAGATACGCAGTATTTT. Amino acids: CSVGKGGTDTQYF.

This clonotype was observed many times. The CDR3 spells CASSAGTPMNTEAFF. The CDR3 nucleotides are TGTGCCAGCAGCGCTGGGACACCGATGAACACTGAAGCTTTCTTT. J is TRBJ1-1 and V is TRBV11-2; tentative D call: TRBD1 (6 bases). The CDR3 extends over 15 amino acids. Between the trimmed V and J ends, which lost 5 bases and 0 bases, there was a span of 13 bases. The germline V gene has CDR1 SGHAT and CDR2 FQNNGV.

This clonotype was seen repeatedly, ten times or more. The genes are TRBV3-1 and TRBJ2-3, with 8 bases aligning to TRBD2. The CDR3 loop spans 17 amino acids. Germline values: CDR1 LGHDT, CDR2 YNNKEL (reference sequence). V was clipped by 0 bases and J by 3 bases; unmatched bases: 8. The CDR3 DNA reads TGTGCCAGCAGCCAAGATCGTATGATAGCGGGAACAGATACGCAGTATTTT. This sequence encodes CASSQDRMIAGTDTQYF.

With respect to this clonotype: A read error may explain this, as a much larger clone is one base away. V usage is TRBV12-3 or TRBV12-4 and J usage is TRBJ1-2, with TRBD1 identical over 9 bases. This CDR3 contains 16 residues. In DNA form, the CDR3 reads TGTGCCAGCAGGACGAACACAGGGGGCGCGAGCTATGGCCACACCTTC. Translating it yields CASRTNTGGASYGHTF.

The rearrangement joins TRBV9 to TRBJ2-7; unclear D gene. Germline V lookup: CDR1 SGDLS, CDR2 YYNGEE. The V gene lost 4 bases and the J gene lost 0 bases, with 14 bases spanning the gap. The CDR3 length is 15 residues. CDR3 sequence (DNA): TGTGCCAGCAGCCCCACAGAGTGGCCCTCCTACGAGCAGTACTTC. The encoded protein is CASSPTEWPSYEQYF.

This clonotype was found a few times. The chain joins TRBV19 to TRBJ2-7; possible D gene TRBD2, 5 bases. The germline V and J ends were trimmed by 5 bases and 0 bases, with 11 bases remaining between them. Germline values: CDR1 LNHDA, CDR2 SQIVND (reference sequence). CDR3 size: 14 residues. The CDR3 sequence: CASSPGMSSYEQYF. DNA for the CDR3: TGTGCCAGTAGTCCCGGGATGAGCTCCTACGAGCAGTACTTC.

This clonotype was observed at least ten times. The CDR3 loop reads CASSPLPGQGAPLHSYEQYF. As DNA, the CDR3 is TGTGCCAGCAGTCCCCTCCCGGGACAGGGGGCTCCACTCCACTCCTACGAGCAGTACTTC. The rearrangement uses TRBV12-3 or TRBV12-4 and TRBJ2-7; 12 bases fit TRBD1. V was pared by 5 bases and J by 0 bases, with 17 bases of the junction left unmatched. This CDR3 spans 20 amino acids.

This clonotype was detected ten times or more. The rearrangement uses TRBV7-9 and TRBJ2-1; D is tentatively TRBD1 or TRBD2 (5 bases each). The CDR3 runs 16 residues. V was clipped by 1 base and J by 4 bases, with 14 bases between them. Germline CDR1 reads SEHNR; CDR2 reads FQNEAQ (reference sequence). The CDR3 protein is CASSLGFKRGYNEQFF. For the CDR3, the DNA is TGTGCCAGCAGCTTAGGGTTCAAGAGGGGATACAATGAGCAGTTCTTC.

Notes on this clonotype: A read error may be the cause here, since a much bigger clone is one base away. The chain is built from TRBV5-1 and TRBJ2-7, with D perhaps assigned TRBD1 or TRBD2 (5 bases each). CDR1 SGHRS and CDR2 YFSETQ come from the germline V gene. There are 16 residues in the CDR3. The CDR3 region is CASSLDVGTVSYEQCF. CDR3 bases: TGCGCCAGCAGCTTAGACGTCGGGACGGTCTCCTACGAGCAGTGCTTC.

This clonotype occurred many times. The CDR3 DNA reads as TGTGCCAGCAGTTGGACGTTGCTTGTCTACGAGCAGTACTTC. This encodes CASSWTLLVYEQYF. This chain links TRBV12-3 or TRBV12-4 with TRBJ2-7; no clear D. Deletions cut 4 bases from V and 3 bases from J, with 13 bases between. CDR3 size: 14 residues.

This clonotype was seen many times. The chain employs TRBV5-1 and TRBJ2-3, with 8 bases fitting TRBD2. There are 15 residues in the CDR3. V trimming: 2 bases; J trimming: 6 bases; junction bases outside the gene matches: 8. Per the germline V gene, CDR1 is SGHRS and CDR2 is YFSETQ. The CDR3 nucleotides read TGCGCCAGCAGCTTTACAGCGGGAGAGGGGGATACGCAGTATTTT. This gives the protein CASSFTAGEGDTQYF.

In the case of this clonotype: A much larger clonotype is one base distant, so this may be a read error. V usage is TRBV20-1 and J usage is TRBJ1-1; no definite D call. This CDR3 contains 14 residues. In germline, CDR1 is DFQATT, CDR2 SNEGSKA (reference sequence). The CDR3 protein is CRASRPYEGTEAFF. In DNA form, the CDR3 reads TGCAGAGCTAGTAGGCCTTACGAGGGCACTGAAGCTTTCTTT.

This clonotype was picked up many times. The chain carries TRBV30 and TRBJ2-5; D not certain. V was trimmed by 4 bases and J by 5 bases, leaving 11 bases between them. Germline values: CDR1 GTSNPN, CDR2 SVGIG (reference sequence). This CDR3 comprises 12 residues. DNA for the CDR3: TGTGCCTGGACAAACTCCGGGGAGACCCAGTACTTC. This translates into CAWTNSGETQYF. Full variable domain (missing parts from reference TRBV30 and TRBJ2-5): SQTIHQWPATLVQPVGSPLSLECTVEGTSNPNLYWYRQAAGRGLQLLFYSVGIGQISSEVPQNLSASRPQDRQFILSSKKLLLSDSGFYLCAWTNSGETQYFGPGTRLLVL.

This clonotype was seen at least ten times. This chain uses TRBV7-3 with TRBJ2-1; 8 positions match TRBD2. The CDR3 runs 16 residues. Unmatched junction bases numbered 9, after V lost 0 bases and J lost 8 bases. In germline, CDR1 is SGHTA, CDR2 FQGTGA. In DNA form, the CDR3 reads TGTGCCAGCAGCTTAACGGGACTAGGAATGGGAGATGAGCAGTTCTTC. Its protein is CASSLTGLGMGDEQFF.

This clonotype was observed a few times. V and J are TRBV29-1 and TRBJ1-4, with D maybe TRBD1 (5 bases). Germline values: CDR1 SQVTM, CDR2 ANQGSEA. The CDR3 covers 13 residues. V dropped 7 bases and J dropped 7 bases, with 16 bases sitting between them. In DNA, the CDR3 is TGCAGCGCGGTAGACGGGGGGGGTGAAAAACTGTTTTTT. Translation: CSAVDGGGEKLFF.

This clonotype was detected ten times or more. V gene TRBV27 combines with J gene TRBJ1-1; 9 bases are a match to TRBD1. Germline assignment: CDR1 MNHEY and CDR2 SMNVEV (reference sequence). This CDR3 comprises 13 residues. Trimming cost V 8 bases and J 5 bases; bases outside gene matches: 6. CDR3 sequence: CASRVTGGTEAFF. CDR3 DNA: TGTGCCAGCCGGGTGACAGGGGGAACTGAAGCTTTCTTT.

In DNA form, the CDR3 reads TGTGCCAGCAGTCCTAGCGGGAGTGGGTCGGATGAGCAGTTCTTC. Translating gives CASSPSGSGSDEQFF. The chain has TRBV7-3 and TRBJ2-1; TRBD2 aligns across 10 bases. Unmatched junction bases numbered 10, after V lost 6 bases and J lost 8 bases. Germline-derived CDR1 and CDR2 are SGHTA and FQGTGA. The CDR3 length is 15 residues.

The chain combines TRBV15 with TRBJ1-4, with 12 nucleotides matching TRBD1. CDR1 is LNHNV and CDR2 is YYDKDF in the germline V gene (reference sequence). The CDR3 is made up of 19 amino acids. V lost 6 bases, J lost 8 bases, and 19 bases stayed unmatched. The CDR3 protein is CATSLRSGTGGVRGEKLFF. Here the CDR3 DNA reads TGTGCCACCAGTCTACGCTCGGGGACAGGGGGCGTCCGGGGAGAAAAACTGTTTTTT.